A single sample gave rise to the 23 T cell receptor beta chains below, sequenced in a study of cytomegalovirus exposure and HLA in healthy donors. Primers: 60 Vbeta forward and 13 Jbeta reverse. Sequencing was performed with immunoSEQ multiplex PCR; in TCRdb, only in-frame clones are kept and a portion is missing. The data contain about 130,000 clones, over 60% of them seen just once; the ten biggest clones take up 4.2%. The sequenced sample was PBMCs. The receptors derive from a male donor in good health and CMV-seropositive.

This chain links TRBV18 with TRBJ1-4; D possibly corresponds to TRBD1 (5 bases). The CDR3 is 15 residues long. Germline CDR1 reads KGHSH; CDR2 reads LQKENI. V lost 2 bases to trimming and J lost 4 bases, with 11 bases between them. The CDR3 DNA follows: TGTGCCAGCTCACCAGGGGGAGGCCTTAATGAAAAACTGTTTTTT. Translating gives CASSPGGGLNEKLFF.

The CDR3 DNA follows: TGTGCCAGCAGCTTAGTCGGGGACAATGAGCAGTTCTTC. As protein: CASSLVGDNEQFF. This rearrangement joins TRBV7-9 to TRBJ2-1, with D maybe TRBD2 (5 bases). Trimming removed 1 base at V and 5 bases at J, with 6 bases between. The CDR3 extends over 13 amino acids. CDR1 and CDR2 (germline): SEHNR, FQNEAQ (reference sequence).

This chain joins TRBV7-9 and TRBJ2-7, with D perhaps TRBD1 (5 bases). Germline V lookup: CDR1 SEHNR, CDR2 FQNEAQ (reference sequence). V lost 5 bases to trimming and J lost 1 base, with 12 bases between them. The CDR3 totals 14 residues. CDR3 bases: TGTGCCAGCAGCACAACTGACAGATCCTACGAGCAGTACTTC. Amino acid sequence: CASSTTDRSYEQYF.

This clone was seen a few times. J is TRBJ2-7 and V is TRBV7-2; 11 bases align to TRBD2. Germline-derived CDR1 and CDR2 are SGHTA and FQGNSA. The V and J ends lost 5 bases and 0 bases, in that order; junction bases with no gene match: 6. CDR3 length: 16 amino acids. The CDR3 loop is CASSLTSGGSSYEQYF. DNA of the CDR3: TGTGCCAGCAGCCTCACTAGCGGGGGAAGCTCCTACGAGCAGTACTTC.

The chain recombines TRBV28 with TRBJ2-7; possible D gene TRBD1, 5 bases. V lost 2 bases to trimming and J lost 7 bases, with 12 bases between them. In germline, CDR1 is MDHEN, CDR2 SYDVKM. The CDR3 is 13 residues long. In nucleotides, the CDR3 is TGTGCCAGCAGTTTAGGGGCCTTTGGGGAGCAGTACTTC. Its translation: CASSLGAFGEQYF.

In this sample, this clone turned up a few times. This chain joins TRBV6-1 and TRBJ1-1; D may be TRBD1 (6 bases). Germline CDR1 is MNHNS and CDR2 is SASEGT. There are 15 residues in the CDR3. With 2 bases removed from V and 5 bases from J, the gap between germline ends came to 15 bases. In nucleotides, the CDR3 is TGTGCCAGCAGTGAATCGGGGGGCGCTTTTACTGAAGCTTTCTTT. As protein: CASSESGGAFTEAFF.

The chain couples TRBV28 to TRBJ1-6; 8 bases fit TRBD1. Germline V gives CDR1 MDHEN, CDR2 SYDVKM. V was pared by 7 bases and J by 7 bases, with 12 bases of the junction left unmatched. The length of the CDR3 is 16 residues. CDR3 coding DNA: TGTGCCAGCATTGGCGGACCGGGACAGGTGAATTCACCCCTCCACTTT. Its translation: CASIGGPGQVNSPLHF.

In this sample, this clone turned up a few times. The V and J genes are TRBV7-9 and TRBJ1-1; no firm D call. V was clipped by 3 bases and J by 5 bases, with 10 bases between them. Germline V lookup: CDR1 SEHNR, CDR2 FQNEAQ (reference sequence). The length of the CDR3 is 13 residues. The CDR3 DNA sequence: TGTGCCAGCAGCTTTCAGGCATTGACTGAAGCTTTCTTT. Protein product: CASSFQALTEAFF.

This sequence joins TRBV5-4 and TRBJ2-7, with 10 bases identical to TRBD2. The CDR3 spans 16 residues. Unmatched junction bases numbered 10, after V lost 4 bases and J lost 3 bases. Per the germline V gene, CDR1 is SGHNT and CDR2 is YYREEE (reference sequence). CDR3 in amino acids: CASSGGPGLALYEQYF. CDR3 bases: TGTGCCAGCAGCGGAGGACCGGGACTAGCGCTCTACGAGCAGTACTTC.

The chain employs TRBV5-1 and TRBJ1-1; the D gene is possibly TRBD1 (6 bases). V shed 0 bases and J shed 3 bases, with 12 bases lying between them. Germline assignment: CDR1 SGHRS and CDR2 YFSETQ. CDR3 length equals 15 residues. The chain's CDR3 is CASSLGQGRDTEAFF. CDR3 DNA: TGCGCCAGCAGCTTGGGGCAGGGGAGAGACACTGAAGCTTTCTTT.

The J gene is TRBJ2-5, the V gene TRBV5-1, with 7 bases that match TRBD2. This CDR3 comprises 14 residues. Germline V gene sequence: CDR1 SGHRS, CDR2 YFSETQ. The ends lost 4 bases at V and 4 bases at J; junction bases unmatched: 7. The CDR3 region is CASSRAGIGETQYF. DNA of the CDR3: TGCGCCAGCAGCCGAGCGGGGATTGGAGAGACCCAGTACTTC. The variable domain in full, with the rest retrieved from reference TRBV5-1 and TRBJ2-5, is KAGVTQTPRYLIKTRGQQVTLSCSPISGHRSVSWYQQTPGQGLQFLFEYFSETQRNKGNFPGRFSGRQFSNSRSEMNVSTLELGDSALYLCASSRAGIGETQYFGPGTRLLVL.

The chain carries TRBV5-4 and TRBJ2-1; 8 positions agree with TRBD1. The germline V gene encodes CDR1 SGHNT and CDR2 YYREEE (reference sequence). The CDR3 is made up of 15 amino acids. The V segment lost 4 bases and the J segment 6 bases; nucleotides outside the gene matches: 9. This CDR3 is CASSLPGQVGNEQFF. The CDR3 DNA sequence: TGTGCCAGCAGCCTTCCGGGACAGGTAGGCAATGAGCAGTTCTTC.

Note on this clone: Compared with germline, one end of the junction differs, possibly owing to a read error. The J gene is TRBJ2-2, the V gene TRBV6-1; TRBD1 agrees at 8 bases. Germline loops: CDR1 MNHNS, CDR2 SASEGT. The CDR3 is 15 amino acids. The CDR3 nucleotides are TGTGCCAGCAGCGAAGGACAGGGCGGCACCGGGGAGCTGTTTTTT. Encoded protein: CASSEGQGGTGELFF.

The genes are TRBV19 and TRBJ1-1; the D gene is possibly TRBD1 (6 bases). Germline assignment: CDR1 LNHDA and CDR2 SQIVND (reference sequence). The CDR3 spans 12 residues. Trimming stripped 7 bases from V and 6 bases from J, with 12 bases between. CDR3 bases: TGTGCCAGTACCACAGGGAGGGCTGAAGCTTTCTTT. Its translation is CASTTGRAEAFF.

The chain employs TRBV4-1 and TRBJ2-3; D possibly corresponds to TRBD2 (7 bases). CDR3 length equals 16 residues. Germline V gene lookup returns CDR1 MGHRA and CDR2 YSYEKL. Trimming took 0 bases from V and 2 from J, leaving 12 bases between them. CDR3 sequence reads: CASSQDQGGVTDTQYF. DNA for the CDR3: TGCGCCAGCAGCCAAGATCAAGGGGGGGTCACAGATACGCAGTATTTT.

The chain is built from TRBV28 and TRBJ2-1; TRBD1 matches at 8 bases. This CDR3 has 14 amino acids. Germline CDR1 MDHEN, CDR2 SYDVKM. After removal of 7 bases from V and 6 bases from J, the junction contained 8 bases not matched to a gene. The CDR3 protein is CASTSPTGGNEQFF. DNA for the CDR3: TGTGCCAGCACCTCACCCACAGGGGGCAATGAGCAGTTCTTC.

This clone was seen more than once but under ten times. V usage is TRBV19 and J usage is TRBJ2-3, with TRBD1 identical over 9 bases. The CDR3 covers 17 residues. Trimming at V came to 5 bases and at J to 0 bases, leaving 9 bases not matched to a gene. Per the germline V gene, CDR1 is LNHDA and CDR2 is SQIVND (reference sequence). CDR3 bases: TGTGCCAGTAGTCCGGGACAGGGAACCTCTAGCACAGATACGCAGTATTTT. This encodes CASSPGQGTSSTDTQYF.

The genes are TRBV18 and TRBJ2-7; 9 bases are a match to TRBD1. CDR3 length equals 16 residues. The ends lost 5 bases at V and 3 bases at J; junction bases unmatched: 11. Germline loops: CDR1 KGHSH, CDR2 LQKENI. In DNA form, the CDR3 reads TGTGCCAGCTCAGTTACCGGGACAGGGCTCCTCTACGAGCAGTACTTC. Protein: CASSVTGTGLLYEQYF.

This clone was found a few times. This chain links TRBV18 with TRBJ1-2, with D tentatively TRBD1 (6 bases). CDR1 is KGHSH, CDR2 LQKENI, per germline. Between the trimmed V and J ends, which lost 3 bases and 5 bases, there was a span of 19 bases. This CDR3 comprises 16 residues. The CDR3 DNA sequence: TGTGCCAGCTCACCCCAGGACAGCTCCTCTTTGTATGGCTACACCTTC. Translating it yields CASSPQDSSSLYGYTF. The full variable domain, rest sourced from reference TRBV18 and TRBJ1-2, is NAGVMQNPRHLVRRRGQEARLRCSPMKGHSHVYWYRQLPEEGLKFMVYLQKENIIDESGMPKERFSAEFPKEGPSILRIQQVVRGDSAAYFCASSPQDSSSLYGYTFGSGTRLTVV.

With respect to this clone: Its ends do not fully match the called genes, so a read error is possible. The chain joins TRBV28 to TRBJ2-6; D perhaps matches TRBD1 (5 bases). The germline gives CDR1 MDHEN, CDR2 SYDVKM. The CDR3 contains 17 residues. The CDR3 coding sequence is TGTGCCAGCAGTTTCGGTGCAGGGTTCTCTGGGGCCAACGGCCTGACTTTC. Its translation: CASSFGAGFSGANGLTF.

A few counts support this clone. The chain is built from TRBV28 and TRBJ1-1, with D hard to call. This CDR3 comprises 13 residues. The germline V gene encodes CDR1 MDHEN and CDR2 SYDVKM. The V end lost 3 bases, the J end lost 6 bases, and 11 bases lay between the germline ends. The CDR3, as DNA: TGTGCCAGCAGTTTTGTCCCTGCAGCTGAAGCTTTCTTT. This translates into CASSFVPAAEAFF.

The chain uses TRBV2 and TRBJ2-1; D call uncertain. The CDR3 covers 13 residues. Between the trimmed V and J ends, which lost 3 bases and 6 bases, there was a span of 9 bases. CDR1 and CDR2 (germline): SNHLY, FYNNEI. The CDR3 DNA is TGTGCCAGCAGTGATGGCTCCCCCAATGAGCAGTTCTTC. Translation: CASSDGSPNEQFF. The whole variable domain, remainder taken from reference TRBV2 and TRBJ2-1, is EPEVTQTPSHQVTQMGQEVILRCVPISNHLYFYWYRQILGQKVEFLVSFYNNEISEKSEIFDDQFSVERPDGSNFTLKIRSTKLEDSAMYFCASSDGSPNEQFFGPGTRLTVL.

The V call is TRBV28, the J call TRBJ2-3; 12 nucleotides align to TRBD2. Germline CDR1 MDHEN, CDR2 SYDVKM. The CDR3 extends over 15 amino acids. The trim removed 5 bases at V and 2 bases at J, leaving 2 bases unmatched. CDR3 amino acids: CASSTSGRPTDTQYF. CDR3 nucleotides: TGTGCCAGCAGTACTAGCGGGAGGCCCACAGATACGCAGTATTTT.